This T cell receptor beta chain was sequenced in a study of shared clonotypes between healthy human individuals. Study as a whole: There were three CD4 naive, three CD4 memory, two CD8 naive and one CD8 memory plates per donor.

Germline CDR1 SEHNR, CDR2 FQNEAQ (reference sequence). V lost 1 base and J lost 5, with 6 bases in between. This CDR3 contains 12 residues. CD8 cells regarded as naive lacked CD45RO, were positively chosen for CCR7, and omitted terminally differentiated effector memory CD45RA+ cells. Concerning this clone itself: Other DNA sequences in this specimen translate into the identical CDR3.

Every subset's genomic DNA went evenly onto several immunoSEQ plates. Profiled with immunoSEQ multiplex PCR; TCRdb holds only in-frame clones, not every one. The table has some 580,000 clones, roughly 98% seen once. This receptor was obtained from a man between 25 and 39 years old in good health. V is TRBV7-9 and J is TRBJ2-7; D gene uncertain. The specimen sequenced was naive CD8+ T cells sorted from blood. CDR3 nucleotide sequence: TGTGCCAGCAGCTTAGGACGGAACGAGCAGTACTTC. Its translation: CASSLGRNEQYF.